A selection of T cell receptor beta chains follows, all from one sample in a study of PD-1 blockade in mismatch repair-deficient tumors. The table came from immunoSEQ multiplex PCR; TCRdb's copy has only in-frame clones and leaves some out. The table includes roughly 110,000 clones, about 83% detected once. The sequencing used peripheral blood, collected 60 weeks after starting pembrolizumab. These TCRs come from an adult with mismatch repair-deficient cancer. The CDR3 runs from the conserved cysteine through the conserved F or W. Fields, in order: clone size, V gene, D gene, J gene, CDR3 DNA, CDR3 protein. A D gene is named only where the DNA matches it firmly. Clone size is shown for a subset of rows, as once, few, many or a class of expanded clone.

>NA|TRBV2|TRBD2|TRBJ2-1
TGTGCCAGCAGCCAGGGACTAGCCCTTGAGCAGTTCTTC
CASSQGLALEQFF
>NA|TRBV5-1|TRBD2|TRBJ2-1
TGCGCCAGCAGCCGGTTCTCTGGACTAGCGGGCATCTCTGAGCAGTTCTTC
CASSRFSGLAGISEQFF
>NA|TRBV9|NA|TRBJ2-1
TGTGCCAGCAGCGCGAGCCTTGGACTCCACAATGAGCAGTTCTTC
CASSASLGLHNEQFF
>once|TRBV9|NA|TRBJ1-4
TGTGCCAGCAGCGTAGGCGTGCATGAAAAACTGTTTTTT
CASSVGVHEKLFF
>once|TRBV7-2|NA|TRBJ2-2
TGTGCCAGCAGACGGGACACCACCGGGGAGCTGTTTTTT
CASRRDTTGELFF
>few|TRBV7-9|TRBD2|TRBJ2-7
TGTGCCAGCAGCCCACCAGCGGGGTCCGAGCAGTACTTC
CASSPPAGSEQYF
>NA|TRBV6-1|NA|TRBJ1-1
TGTGCCAGCAGAACAAGACAGACCCTGAACACTGAAGCTTTCTTT
CASRTRQTLNTEAFF
>NA|TRBV9|NA|TRBJ2-7
TGTGCCAGCAGCCCGGACTACTCCTACGAGCAGTACTTC
CASSPDYSYEQYF
>NA|TRBV6-1|TRBD1|TRBJ1-5
TGTGCCAGCAGTGATACAGGGGGCCAGCCCCAGCATTTT
CASSDTGGQPQHF
>NA|TRBV5-1|TRBD2|TRBJ2-3
TGCGCCAGCAGCTTGGGCCCGAGCGGGAGCGCAGATACGCAGTATTTT
CASSLGPSGSADTQYF
>NA|TRBV7-9|NA|TRBJ2-7
TGTGCCAGCAGCGCCGGGGGAGGTTCCTACGAGCAGTACTTC
CASSAGGGSYEQYF
>NA|TRBV7-9|TRBD1|TRBJ1-2
TGTGCCAGCAGGACAGGGGCGACGAACTATGGCTACACCTTC
CASRTGATNYGYTF
>once|TRBV6-6|NA|TRBJ2-2
TGTGCCAGCAGTTACGACGGGCAGTTCACCGGGGAGCTGTTTTTT
CASSYDGQFTGELFF
>few|TRBV7-8|NA|TRBJ1-5
TGTGCCAGCACCCCCCTGGCAGGGATAGGTCAGCCCCAGCATTTT
CASTPLAGIGQPQHF
>NA|TRBV5-1|TRBD2|TRBJ2-1
TGCGCCAGCAGCTCCCTACTAGCGGAGTGGAACAATGAGCAGTTCTTC
CASSSLLAEWNNEQFF
>NA|TRBV20-1|NA|TRBJ1-1
TGCAGTGCTACCATCAGGGACGAAGCTTTCTTT
CSATIRDEAFF
>NA|TRBV25-1|TRBD1|TRBJ2-7
TGTGCCAGCAGCGTTACCGGGACAGCCTACGAGCAGTACTTC
CASSVTGTAYEQYF
>NA|TRBV7-6|TRBD1|TRBJ2-3
TGTGCCAGCAGCTTAGCCGGGGACAGTAGCACAGATACGCAGTATTTT
CASSLAGDSSTDTQYF
>few|TRBV9|TRBD1|TRBJ2-1
TGTGCCAGCAGCCCCGGGACAGGGTCCTACAATGAGCAGTTCTTC
CASSPGTGSYNEQFF
>NA|TRBV6-5|TRBD1|TRBJ1-4
TGTGCCAGCAGAGACAGGGGGGAGAGGGAAAAACTGTTTTTT
CASRDRGEREKLFF
>NA|TRBV21-1|NA|TRBJ2-7
TGTGCCAGCAGCAAAGGGGCGGGAGGGCGAGCCTACGAGCAGTACTTC
CASSKGAGGRAYEQYF
>few|TRBV19|TRBD1|TRBJ1-5
TGTGCCAGTAGTATTGAGGCAGGGGGCATTCAGCCCCAGCATTTT
CASSIEAGGIQPQHF
>few|TRBV30|TRBD1|TRBJ1-1
TGTGCCTGGAGCGTTCACAGGGGGACTGAAGCTTTCTTT
CAWSVHRGTEAFF
>NA|TRBV30|TRBD2|TRBJ2-2
TGTGCCTGGAGTGGATCCGGGACTAGTGTCCCCGGGGAGCTGTTTTTT
CAWSGSGTSVPGELFF
>NA|TRBV19|TRBD1|TRBJ2-1
TGTGCCAGTAGTATAGGAAACAGGGGAAACAATGAGCAGTTCTTC
CASSIGNRGNNEQFF
>NA|TRBV27|NA|TRBJ2-4
TGTGCCAGCAGTTTATTTAAGGGAGTAGCCAAAAACATTCAGTACTTC
CASSLFKGVAKNIQYF
>NA|TRBV6-6|TRBD1|TRBJ2-7
TGTGCCAGCAGTTACGACAGGGGCTACGAGCAGTACTTC
CASSYDRGYEQYF
>NA|TRBV7-9|TRBD2|TRBJ2-3
TGTGCCAGCAGCTTCCTAGCGGGCGGCACAGATACGCAGTATTTT
CASSFLAGGTDTQYF
>NA|TRBV30|NA|TRBJ1-1
TGTGCCTGGAGTGTGGATCGCAGGAACACTGAAGCTTTCTTT
CAWSVDRRNTEAFF
>NA|TRBV11-2|NA|TRBJ1-5
TGTGCCAGCAGCCAAGGTGGGAGGGTTCATCAGCCCCAGCATTTT
CASSQGGRVHQPQHF
>NA|TRBV19|NA|TRBJ2-1
TGTGCCAGCCGGCTCAGCCGGGGTAGTCACAATGAGCAGTTCTTC
CASRLSRGSHNEQFF
>few|TRBV29-1|TRBD1|TRBJ2-7
TGCAGCGTCGCCTCCGGGACAGGCCAAGGGGAGCAGTACTTC
CSVASGTGQGEQYF
>NA|TRBV5-4|TRBD2|TRBJ2-7
TGTGCCAGCAGCGGAAGCGGGAGTTTATACGAGCAGTACTTC
CASSGSGSLYEQYF
>NA|TRBV7-2|NA|TRBJ2-1
TGTGCCAGCAGCTTAGAGGGGTTTGGTTACAATGAGCAGTTCTTC
CASSLEGFGYNEQFF
>NA|TRBV7-2|NA|TRBJ2-3
TGTGCCAGCAGCTTAGCTCTAGCGAAGGATACGCAGTATTTT
CASSLALAKDTQYF